This T cell receptor (beta chain) was found in a study of shared clonotypes between healthy human individuals. Libraries were prepared by immunoSEQ multiplex PCR; TCRdb keeps only in-frame clonotypes and omits some of them. This repertoire shows approximately 180,000 clones, over 85% found once; its top ten account for 0.067%. The CDR3 covers 12 residues. From germline, CDR1 is SQVTM and CDR2 ANQGSEA. The germline V and J ends were trimmed by 1 base and 1 base, with 5 bases remaining between them. The receptor's source is a woman aged 25 to 39 in good health. This sequence joins TRBV29-1 and TRBJ2-7; no definite D call. The sample comprised naive CD4+ T cells sorted from blood. Subset: CD45RA+ positively selected. The CDR3 here is CSVEVGSYEQYF. In nucleotides, the CDR3 is TGCAGCGTTGAAGTAGGTTCCTACGAGCAGTACTTC.